These T cell receptor beta chains were read from a single sample in a study of cytomegalovirus exposure and HLA in healthy donors. The protocol was immunoSEQ multiplex PCR, while the TCRdb copy is restricted to in-frame clones and leaves out a portion. The sample has 250,000 to 400,000 clones, 88% seen once; the top ten hold roughly 0.88%. The specimen sequenced was PBMCs. These receptors all stem from a man younger than 45 in good health and CMV-seronegative. CDR3s include the opening cysteine and the closing phenylalanine or tryptophan.

v_gene	j_gene	CDR3aa
TRBV7-9	TRBJ1-1	CASSRLPRQGTEAFF
TRBV5-1	TRBJ2-2	CASSSRGLDDTGELFF
TRBV27	TRBJ2-3	CASSLWSSGGYTDTQYF
TRBV5-1	TRBJ2-7	CASSSVGTGSPRAYEQYF
TRBV5-4	TRBJ1-2	CASSPGQALGYGYTF
TRBV9	TRBJ1-1	CASSPEGELFTNTEAFF
TRBV10-3	TRBJ2-2	CAISPDSTGELFF
TRBV19	TRBJ2-4	CASSQAGGLKNIQYF
TRBV2	TRBJ1-5	CASREWTENQPQHF
TRBV10-2	TRBJ1-1	CASSELGGSTEAFF
TRBV7-2	TRBJ2-5	CASSLGSGETQYF
TRBV18	TRBJ2-3	CASSPLGGATDTQYF
TRBV10-2	TRBJ2-7	CASSESSSYEQYF
TRBV7-9	TRBJ1-5	CASSLGTGNQPQHF
TRBV5-1	TRBJ2-7	CASSSPGQGDYEQYF
TRBV4-1	TRBJ1-3	CASSYQGSGNTIYF
TRBV5-6	TRBJ1-3	CASSPRTGGISGNTIYF
TRBV6-5	TRBJ1-3	CASSPGSTAGNTIYF
TRBV6-5	TRBJ2-6	CASSFPHISGANVLTF
TRBV10-3	TRBJ2-1	CAIKSDGRGYAEQFF
TRBV18	TRBJ1-2	CASSLGQGGGYTF
TRBV5-1	TRBJ2-7	CASSYRGGPSYEQYF
TRBV30	TRBJ1-6	CAWMGPDNSPLHF
TRBV29-1	TRBJ2-3	CSVKTSTDTQYF
TRBV12-5	TRBJ2-2	CASGLAPGQGGHTGELFF
TRBV19	TRBJ2-7	CASSPRTGRYEQYF
TRBV19	TRBJ1-6	CASTLTGITYNSPLHF
TRBV12-5	TRBJ2-1	CASGLYNEQFF
TRBV27	TRBJ2-7	CASSFTRPGLAINEQYF
TRBV13	TRBJ2-2	CASSLRTGWYTGELFF
TRBV25-1	TRBJ2-2	CASSIDRGNTGELFF
TRBV5-5	TRBJ1-1	CASSLALQVNTEAFF
TRBV19	TRBJ2-7	CASSIYFAYEQYF
TRBV5-4	TRBJ1-6	CASSYGQRQYSPLHF
TRBV5-4	TRBJ2-7	CASSFDSSYEQYF
TRBV5-1	TRBJ1-1	CASSLSTGNTEAFF
TRBV29-1	TRBJ2-1	CSVEASAYNEQFF